This TCR beta chain was sequenced in a study of T cells in tuberculosis. The method was immunoSEQ multiplex PCR; TCRdb's version includes in-frame clones alone and lacks a portion of them. The sample includes about 34,000 clones, roughly 93% of them seen just once. Noted time point: new active TB diagnosis, blood taken before or within 7 days of starting treatment. This TCR derives from an adult with tuberculosis. Sequencing used PBMCs, obtained at tuberculosis diagnosis.

This chain's CDR3 is CAISSGVADTQYF. CDR3 DNA sequence: TGTGCCATCAGTTCAGGGGTGGCAGATACGCAGTATTTT. The V and J genes are TRBV10-3 and TRBJ2-3; TRBD1 might be the D (6 bases). Germline V gives CDR1 ENHRY, CDR2 SYGVKD. Trimming took off 5 bases at V and 4 bases at J, with 10 bases between the two ends. The CDR3 has 13 residues.